These 25 T cell receptor beta chains originate from one sample sequenced in a study of Graves' ophthalmopathy and Graves' hyperthyroidism. For repertoire sequencing, the TCR beta CDR3 regions were amplified from RNA transcripts. The workflow started with a first-round RT-PCR run with HTBI primers and then moved on to a second-round multiplex PCR. TCRdb ran MiXCR on the multiplex PCR reads and lists one entry per CDR3 protein. In the table there are roughly 500,000 distinct CDR3 sequences, under 15% of which are singletons. Sequencing was performed on blood. The receptors shown here come from a woman in her 30s with Graves' ophthalmopathy.

This clonotype showed up many times. The chain uses TRBV5-1 and TRBJ1-2; D gene ambiguous. This CDR3 comprises 15 residues. Deletions cut 1 base from V and 4 bases from J, with 14 bases between. Germline V gene sequence: CDR1 SGHRS, CDR2 YFSETQ. The CDR3, as DNA: TGCGCCAGCAGCTTGTACGCCTCCTCTGGCTATGGCTACACCTTC. Its protein is CASSLYASSGYGYTF.

This clonotype was seen repeatedly, ten times or more. The chain joins TRBV6-5 to TRBJ1-1, with D unresolved. Per the germline V gene, CDR1 is MNHEY and CDR2 is SVGAGI. This CDR3 comprises 16 residues. V shed 7 bases and J shed 7 bases, with 25 bases lying between them. DNA of the CDR3: TGTGCCAGCAAACCCACGTCGTCTCCGGGGAACGGTGAAGCTTTCTTT. Its translation is CASKPTSSPGNGEAFF.

Ten or more counts support this clonotype. This chain links TRBV5-1 with TRBJ2-7; D not resolved. CDR1 and CDR2 from the germline V gene are SGHRS and YFSETQ. This CDR3 spans 14 amino acids. The germline V and J ends were trimmed by 0 bases and 6 bases, with 13 bases remaining between them. The CDR3 spells CASSLEGTSREQYF. CDR3 in DNA: TGCGCCAGCAGCTTGGAGGGAACAAGCCGCGAGCAGTACTTC.

This clonotype was observed many times. The chain is built from TRBV7-3 and TRBJ2-2; D is undetermined. The germline CDR1 and CDR2 sequences are SGHTA and FQGTGA. Trimming stripped 5 bases from V and 0 bases from J, with 19 bases between. The length of the CDR3 is 18 residues. This chain's CDR3 is CASSPWGGQAANTGELFF. The CDR3 nucleotides are TGTGCCAGCAGCCCGTGGGGTGGGCAGGCGGCGAACACCGGGGAGCTGTTTTTT.

The table lists this clonotype with many counts. Written as DNA, the CDR3 is TGTGCCAGCAGTTTGGCGGGGCAGGCCTCCTATGGCTACACCTTC. Its translation is CASSLAGQASYGYTF. The chain employs TRBV28 and TRBJ1-2, with D perhaps TRBD1 (5 bases). Germline CDR1 reads MDHEN; CDR2 reads SYDVKM. Trimming took off 3 bases at V and 4 bases at J, with 15 bases between the two ends. CDR3 length: 15 residues.

This clonotype was seen at least ten times. Given the absence of the conserved phenylalanine or tryptophan at the CDR3 end, a read error is likely. The chain recombines TRBV28 with TRBJ1-1; TRBD1 agrees at 9 bases. V lost 7 bases and J lost 8; bases outside the gene matches: 11. Germline V gene lookup returns CDR1 MDHEN and CDR2 SYDVKM. The CDR3 is 14 amino acids. As DNA, the CDR3 is TGTGCCAGCACCAGCCCGGGACAGGGAGTGGAAGCTTTCCTT. It encodes CASTSPGQGVEAFL.

Comments on this clonotype: The germline gene is not matched at one end of the junction; a read error may be the cause. This chain joins TRBV25-1 and TRBJ2-7; 7 bases line up with TRBD2. The CDR3 extends over 14 amino acids. CDR1 and CDR2 from the germline V gene are MGHDK and SYGVNS. CDR3 amino acids: CASSEAGLSREQCF. The DNA for the CDR3 is TGTGCCAGCAGTGAAGCGGGACTATCTCGTGAGCAGTGCTTC.

This clonotype occurred many times. V is TRBV12-3 or TRBV12-4 and J is TRBJ1-1; tentative D call: TRBD1 (6 bases). Trimming pared 6 bases from V and 10 bases from J, leaving 33 bases between. The CDR3 covers 18 residues. The CDR3 loop is CASRSSGTKVPRTFGAFF. In DNA form, the CDR3 reads TGTGCCAGCAGATCCTCCGGGACAAAGGTCCCCCGGACCTTTGGAGCTTTCTTT.

The chain uses TRBV5-4 and TRBJ2-5, with 11 bases fitting TRBD1. CDR1 and CDR2 from the germline V gene are SGHNT and YYREEE (reference sequence). This CDR3 is built from 16 residues. Trimming took 4 bases from V and 1 from J; bases not matched to a gene: 6. The CDR3 is CASSQSGTGGQETQYF. In nucleotides, the CDR3 is TGTGCCAGCAGCCAATCCGGGACAGGGGGCCAAGAGACCCAGTACTTC.

The chain combines TRBV27 with TRBJ2-7; 12 nucleotides agree with TRBD1. The CDR3 contains 14 residues. Unmatched junction bases numbered 3, after V lost 3 bases and J lost 6 bases. The germline CDR1 and CDR2 sequences are MNHEY and SMNVEV (reference sequence). The DNA for the CDR3 is TGTGCCAGCAGTTTCTGGGACAGGGGGCGCGAGCAGTACTTC. Encoded protein: CASSFWDRGREQYF.

The chain links TRBV5-1 to TRBJ2-1; 8 bases line up with TRBD2. This CDR3 has 15 amino acids. Germline CDR1 is SGHRS and CDR2 is YFSETQ. V gave up 0 bases and J gave up 7 bases; unmatched junction bases: 6. CDR3 nucleotides: TGCGCCAGCAGCTTGGGTAGCGGGACTCGAAATGAGCAGTTCTTC. Amino acid sequence: CASSLGSGTRNEQFF. Combining the CDR3 with reference TRBV5-1 and TRBJ2-1 gives the whole variable domain KAGVTQTPRYLIKTRGQQVTLSCSPISGHRSVSWYQQTPGQGLQFLFEYFSETQRNKGNFPGRFSGRQFSNSRSEMNVSTLELGDSALYLCASSLGSGTRNEQFFGPGTRLTVL.

This clonotype was detected many times. V is TRBV24-1 and J is TRBJ2-5, with D perhaps matching TRBD2 (5 bases). The germline gives CDR1 KGHDR, CDR2 SFDVKD. Trimming cost V 0 bases and J 1 base, with 14 bases left between them. This CDR3 comprises 17 residues. The DNA for the CDR3 is TGTGCCACCAGTGATTTGGGCAGACCGGACTCCCAAGAGACCCAGTACTTC. Translation gives CATSDLGRPDSQETQYF.

A few counts support this clonotype. The CDR3 nucleotides read TGTGCCAGCAGCCTACGGGACAGGGATAATCAGCCCCAGCATTTT. Translating gives CASSLRDRDNQPQHF. The chain recombines TRBV4-2 with TRBJ1-5; TRBD1 agrees at 9 bases. The CDR3 extends over 15 amino acids. V shed 4 bases, J shed 4 bases, and the junction held 5 bases outside the gene matches. Germline CDR1 is LGHNA and CDR2 is YNFKEQ.

In its sample, this clonotype was seen many times. The CDR3 reads CASSLGQGSEQYF. The DNA of the CDR3 is TGTGCCAGCAGTTTAGGACAGGGGTCCGAGCAGTACTTC. This chain joins TRBV12-3 or TRBV12-4 and TRBJ2-7; 8 bases map to TRBD1. J lost 6 bases, V lost 1 base, and 2 bases had no gene match. The length of the CDR3 is 13 residues.

This clonotype has ten or more counts. The rearrangement joins TRBV5-1 to TRBJ2-5; 11 nucleotides match TRBD1. CDR3 length: 14 residues. The junction had 3 bases not matched to a gene; V was cut back by 4 bases and J by 4 bases. Per the germline V gene, CDR1 is SGHRS and CDR2 is YFSETQ. The CDR3, as DNA: TGCGCCAGCAGCCGCGGACAGGGGGCAGAGACCCAGTACTTC. Amino acids: CASSRGQGAETQYF.

This clonotype was detected many times. The V and J genes are TRBV15 and TRBJ1-2; the D gene is possibly TRBD1 (5 bases). The length of the CDR3 is 14 residues. V dropped 1 base and J dropped 8 bases, with 14 bases sitting between them. Germline V gene sequence: CDR1 LNHNV, CDR2 YYDKDF (reference sequence). The CDR3 is CATSRGAGSGGYTF. CDR3 nucleotides: TGTGCCACCAGCAGAGGGGCAGGGTCGGGGGGCTACACCTTC.

This clonotype was detected ten times or more. The genes are TRBV12-3 or TRBV12-4 and TRBJ1-5, with TRBD1 identical over 7 bases. V lost 5 bases, J lost 5 bases, and 9 bases stayed unmatched. The CDR3 spans 15 residues. The CDR3 region is CASSGNRGGDQPQHF. CDR3 nucleotides: TGTGCCAGCAGTGGAAACAGGGGAGGGGATCAGCCCCAGCATTTT.

This clonotype was seen repeatedly, ten times or more. The chain is built from TRBV7-8 and TRBJ2-4; 8 nucleotides align to TRBD2. Per germline, CDR1 SGHVS and CDR2 FQNEAQ. Trimming at V came to 2 bases and at J to 8 bases, leaving 5 bases not matched to a gene. The CDR3 extends over 14 amino acids. The CDR3 loop reads CASSLFSGTDIQYF. CDR3 in DNA: TGTGCCAGCAGCTTATTTAGCGGGACGGACATTCAGTACTTC.

This clonotype was picked up many times. CDR3 in DNA: TGCAGCGTGGGTCCTACGATGACAGGGGCTGATCACTATGGCTACACCTTC. Residues: CSVGPTMTGADHYGYTF. V usage is TRBV29-1 and J usage is TRBJ1-2; 8 nucleotides match TRBD1. This CDR3 contains 17 residues. V lost 6 bases, J lost 3 bases, and 18 bases stayed unmatched. The germline CDR1 and CDR2 sequences are SQVTM and ANQGSEA. The whole variable domain, remainder taken from reference TRBV29-1 and TRBJ1-2, is SAVISQKPSRDICQRGTSLTIQCQVDSQVTMMFWYRQQPGQSLTLIATANQGSEATYESGFVIDKFPISRPNLTFSTLTVSNMSPEDSSIYLCSVGPTMTGADHYGYTFGSGTRLTVV.

This clonotype has ten or more counts. V is TRBV11-2 and J is TRBJ1-2; D might be TRBD1 (5 bases). Germline lookup yields CDR1 SGHAT and CDR2 FQNNGV. This CDR3 contains 15 residues. With 3 bases removed from V and 0 bases from J, the gap between germline ends came to 11 bases. The CDR3 loop reads CASSLSPGANYGYTF. For the CDR3, the DNA is TGTGCCAGCAGCTTGAGCCCGGGGGCTAACTATGGCTACACCTTC.

This clonotype was detected many times. The chain joins TRBV7-8 to TRBJ2-7; 7 bases agree with TRBD1. Germline lookup yields CDR1 SGHVS and CDR2 FQNEAQ. The CDR3 extends over 16 amino acids. J lost 6 bases, V lost 2 bases, and 13 bases had no gene match. The CDR3 spells CASSLSTGAHPSEQYF. CDR3 nucleotides: TGTGCCAGCAGCTTATCAACAGGGGCCCATCCTTCCGAGCAGTACTTC. The whole variable domain, filled in from reference TRBV7-8 and TRBJ2-7, reads GAGVSQSPRYKVAKRGQDVALRCDPISGHVSLFWYQQALGQGPEFLTYFQNEAQLDKSGLPSDRFFAERPEGSVSTLKIQRTQQEDSAVYLCASSLSTGAHPSEQYFGPGTRLTVT.

In its sample, this clonotype was seen many times. For the CDR3, the DNA is TGTGCCACCCATTCAGGGACAGGATCTGGAAACACCATATATTTT. Protein sequence: CATHSGTGSGNTIYF. J is TRBJ1-3 and V is TRBV10-3, with TRBD1 matching 8 bases. This CDR3 comprises 15 residues. Germline-derived CDR1 and CDR2 are ENHRY and SYGVKD. After removal of 10 bases from V and 1 base from J, the junction contained 9 bases not matched to a gene.

This clonotype has a count of ten or more. DNA of the CDR3: TGTGCCAGCAGTGCGACTAGCGGGGGGGAGCAGTACTTC. Translating gives CASSATSGGEQYF. The chain links TRBV6-1 to TRBJ2-7; TRBD2 matches 13 bases. CDR3 length: 13 residues. Germline-derived CDR1 and CDR2 are MNHNS and SASEGT. The trim removed 4 bases at V and 7 bases at J, leaving 1 base unmatched.

CDR3 in amino acids: CASSESGGDSNQPQHF. In nucleotides, the CDR3 is TGTGCCAGCAGTGAATCCGGCGGGGATAGCAATCAGCCCCAGCATTTT. The chain is built from TRBV25-1 and TRBJ1-5; unclear D gene. Trimming cost V 1 base and J 0 bases, with 10 bases left between them. CDR3 length: 16 amino acids. Germline V CDR1 and CDR2: MGHDK, SYGVNS.

This clonotype was observed many times. The rearrangement joins TRBV6-1 to TRBJ1-2; a weak D match, TRBD1 (5 bases). The CDR3 extends over 15 amino acids. The V gene's germline CDR1 is MNHNS and CDR2 SASEGT. V lost 4 bases and J 8 bases, leaving 20 bases between the germline ends. The CDR3: CASSATYGSKGGYTF. For the CDR3, the DNA is TGTGCCAGCAGTGCAACCTATGGCAGTAAGGGGGGCTACACCTTC.